This T cell receptor (beta chain) was found in a study of CD8+ T cells in alopecia areata. This clone was recorded a few times. cDNA prepared by RNA extraction and subsequent reverse transcription served as the template for sequencing. Data came from immunoSEQ multiplex PCR; TCRdb stores just in-frame clones and leaves some out. The sample consists of some 130,000 clones, 45% to 60% of them appearing once. The CDR3 spans 12 residues. Between the trimmed V and J ends, which lost 4 bases and 6 bases, there was a span of 10 bases. CDR1 is SGHDT and CDR2 is YYEEEE in the germline V gene. Regarding treatment: oral pan-JAK inhibitor, 5-10 mg twice daily.

This specimen consisted of CD8+ T cells sorted from blood, obtained at week 4, from a patient treated with tofacitinib. This sequence joins TRBV5-6 and TRBJ1-1; tentative D call: TRBD1 (5 bases). The source of this sequence is a human donor with alopecia areata. The chain's CDR3 is CASSRVGAEAFF. CDR3 sequence (DNA): TGTGCCAGCAGCAGGGTAGGGGCTGAAGCTTTCTTT.